What follows are 13 T cell receptor beta chains derived from one specimen sequenced in a study of blood T cell repertoires in COVID-19. TCRdb's table, derived via immunoSEQ multiplex PCR, lists solely in-frame clones and lacks some. The sample has 150,000 to 200,000 clones, over 70% seen once. Sequencing was carried out using PBMCs or T cells enriched from blood (not recorded which). These receptors all stem from a woman aged 60-75 years who had recovered from COVID-19.

The chain couples TRBV12-3 or TRBV12-4 to TRBJ2-1; D perhaps matches TRBD2 (6 bases). V gave up 6 bases and J gave up 10 bases, with 13 bases separating them. This CDR3 has 12 residues. CDR3 protein: CASSHPAGEQFF. The CDR3 DNA follows: TGTGCCAGCAGCCACCCCGCGGGGGAGCAGTTCTTC.

This clone was observed a single time. The genes are TRBV2 and TRBJ2-1; possibly TRBD2 for D (5 bases). Deletions cut 6 bases from V and 5 bases from J, with 5 bases between. Germline V gene sequence: CDR1 SNHLY, CDR2 FYNNEI. The CDR3 sequence is 11 residues long. This chain's CDR3 is CASSGDNEQFF. The CDR3 DNA sequence: TGTGCCAGCAGCGGGGACAATGAGCAGTTCTTC.

V gene TRBV10-2 combines with J gene TRBJ1-5; TRBD1 is a possible D gene (6 bases). The germline CDR1 and CDR2 sequences are WSHSY and SAAADI. Between the trimmed V and J ends, which lost 7 bases and 5 bases, there was a span of 15 bases. The CDR3 contains 14 residues. CDR3: CASNTGWADQPQHF. The CDR3 nucleotides read TGCGCCAGCAACACAGGGTGGGCGGATCAGCCCCAGCATTTT.

This rearrangement joins TRBV28 to TRBJ1-1; a possible D gene is TRBD1 (6 bases). The CDR3 has 17 amino acids. V shed 0 bases and J shed 2 bases, with 16 bases lying between them. Germline CDR1 MDHEN, CDR2 SYDVKM. This CDR3 reads CASSLWPGGQRNTEAFF. CDR3 DNA: TGTGCCAGCAGTTTATGGCCCGGGGGGCAACGAAACACTGAAGCTTTCTTT.

CDR3 sequence (DNA): TGTGCCAGCAGCTTAACCCCAGGACTAGCGGGAGAGGGTGAGCAGTTCTTC. Its protein product is CASSLTPGLAGEGEQFF. The chain employs TRBV11-2 and TRBJ2-1; 13 nucleotides line up with TRBD2. Trimming removed 2 bases from V and 9 bases from J; junction bases left unmatched: 10. This CDR3 is built from 17 residues. CDR1 is SGHAT and CDR2 is FQNNGV in the germline V gene.

The V and J genes are TRBV7-2 and TRBJ1-5, with D perhaps TRBD1 (5 bases). This CDR3 has 13 residues. V was trimmed by 1 base and J by 5 bases, leaving 6 bases between them. The germline gives CDR1 SGHTA, CDR2 FQGNSA. The CDR3 DNA is TGTGCCAGCAGCTTAGTCAGGGATCAGCCCCAGCATTTT. This codes for CASSLVRDQPQHF.

The gene calls are TRBV7-8 and TRBJ2-7, with 9 bases aligning to TRBD2. With 1 base clipped from V and 6 bases from J, the junction kept 4 bases outside the gene matches. The CDR3 totals 14 residues. Germline-derived CDR1 and CDR2 are SGHVS and FQNEAQ. The CDR3 here is CASSLVQRGVEQYF. CDR3 nucleotide sequence: TGTGCCAGCAGCTTAGTGCAGCGGGGGGTCGAGCAGTACTTC.

The chain links TRBV4-1 to TRBJ2-4, with a tentative D call TRBD2 (5 bases). Germline V gene data show CDR1 as MGHRA and CDR2 as YSYEKL. The CDR3 is 13 amino acids. Trimming took off 0 bases at V and 9 bases at J, with 9 bases between the two ends. In DNA form, the CDR3 reads TGCGCCAGCAGCCAAGAAAGGGAGCTCATTCAGTACTTC. Translation: CASSQERELIQYF.

This clone was seen more than once but under ten times. This chain links TRBV7-2 with TRBJ1-5; D may be TRBD1 (6 bases). V was cut by 5 bases and J by 5 bases, with 13 bases left in between. Germline V gives CDR1 SGHTA, CDR2 FQGNSA. CDR3 length: 14 amino acids. For the CDR3, the DNA is TGTGCCAGCAGCATGACAGGTATCGATCAGCCCCAGCATTTT. Translation gives CASSMTGIDQPQHF.

This rearrangement joins TRBV7-9 to TRBJ2-3, with D possibly TRBD1 on 5 matching bases. Trimming took 5 bases from V and 5 from J, leaving 23 bases between them. The V gene's germline CDR1 is SEHNR and CDR2 FQNEAQ (reference sequence). CDR3 length: 17 residues. The CDR3 here is CASSPGHGAPRQDTQYF. The CDR3 region has the DNA TGTGCCAGCAGCCCAGGGCATGGGGCTCCCCGGCAAGATACGCAGTATTTT.

This sequence joins TRBV6-5 and TRBJ2-1; maybe TRBD2 (7 bases). The V gene's germline CDR1 is MNHEY and CDR2 SVGAGI. The CDR3 totals 15 residues. V was clipped by 9 bases and J by 9 bases, with 24 bases between them. The CDR3, as DNA: TGTGCCAGTTCACGAAAGGCGGGGGCGCCGGGTGAGCAGTTCTTC. It specifies CASSRKAGAPGEQFF.

The chain combines TRBV10-3 with TRBJ2-5; a possible D gene is TRBD2 (5 bases). Germline CDR1 and CDR2: ENHRY and SYGVKD. This CDR3 spans 13 amino acids. Trimming cost V 4 bases and J 4 bases, with 10 bases left between them. CDR3: CAISGGLRETQYF. DNA for the CDR3: TGTGCCATCAGTGGAGGGCTTCGAGAGACCCAGTACTTC.

The chain recombines TRBV6-5 with TRBJ1-2; tentative D call: TRBD1 (6 bases). Trimming shortened V by 5 bases and J by 5 bases, and 18 bases separated the two germline ends. Germline V gene data show CDR1 as MNHEY and CDR2 as SVGAGI. CDR3 size: 15 residues. In nucleotides, the CDR3 is TGTGCCAGCAGTCCACTCCGGGACATTCTATATGGCTACACCTTC. This sequence encodes CASSPLRDILYGYTF.